One and the same sample provided the 19 T cell receptor beta chains below, sequenced in a study of T cell changes during pregnancy in multiple sclerosis. Sequencing used immunoSEQ multiplex PCR; TCRdb keeps in-frame clones, though not all of them. Found here are 35,000 to 40,000 clones, around 89% of them singletons; the top ten hold about 7%. Sequences were derived from CD8+ T cells from peripheral blood mononuclear cells, sampled in the third trimester of pregnancy. These receptor sequences come from a female donor with multiple sclerosis, enrolled in a pregnancy study.

This chain joins TRBV2 and TRBJ1-5; no firm D call. Germline-derived CDR1 and CDR2 are SNHLY and FYNNEI. This CDR3 comprises 15 residues. The V gene lost 5 bases and the J gene lost 3 bases, with 14 bases spanning the gap. This CDR3 reads CASSPLTEPNQPQHF. CDR3 bases: TGTGCCAGCAGTCCATTAACAGAGCCCAATCAGCCCCAGCATTTT.

This chain connects TRBV7-2 to TRBJ2-7; 11 bases align to TRBD2. With 0 bases clipped from V and 2 bases from J, the junction kept 12 bases outside the gene matches. Germline loops: CDR1 SGHTA, CDR2 FQGNSA. The CDR3 is 19 residues long. This CDR3 reads CASSLAFSSGGTFPYEQYF. Here the CDR3 DNA reads TGTGCCAGCAGCTTAGCATTCTCTAGCGGGGGGACTTTTCCCTACGAGCAGTACTTC.

This chain joins TRBV11-2 and TRBJ2-7, with 7 positions matching TRBD1. CDR1 SGHAT and CDR2 FQNNGV come from the germline V gene. CDR3 length: 14 residues. Trimming at V came to 5 bases and at J to 5 bases, leaving 9 bases not matched to a gene. The CDR3 is CASSDTGEVDEQYF. CDR3 in DNA: TGTGCCAGCAGCGATACAGGGGAAGTAGACGAGCAGTACTTC.

The V gene is TRBV5-1, the J gene TRBJ2-1; maybe TRBD1 (7 bases). V shed 2 bases and J shed 7 bases, with 10 bases lying between them. Germline V gives CDR1 SGHRS, CDR2 YFSETQ. This CDR3 has 13 residues. CDR3 loop: CASSLQGRNEQFF. For the CDR3, the DNA is TGCGCCAGCAGCTTACAGGGGAGGAATGAGCAGTTCTTC.

The chain uses TRBV19 and TRBJ2-7, with 7 bases aligning to TRBD1. Germline V gene lookup returns CDR1 LNHDA and CDR2 SQIVND (reference sequence). V dropped 0 bases and J dropped 2; count of bases not matched to a gene: 4. This CDR3 is 15 amino acids long. This chain's CDR3 is CASSIEGRGTYEQYF. CDR3 nucleotide sequence: TGTGCCAGTAGTATAGAGGGCAGGGGGACCTACGAGCAGTACTTC. Variable domain in full (rest from reference TRBV19 and TRBJ2-7): DGGITQSPKYLFRKEGQNVTLSCEQNLNHDAMYWYRQDPGQGLRLIYYSQIVNDFQKGDIAEGYSVSREKKESFPLTVTSAQKNPTAFYLCASSIEGRGTYEQYFGPGTRLTVT.

This chain links TRBV5-8 with TRBJ2-7; possibly TRBD1 for D (6 bases). The V end was cut by 4 bases, the J end by 2 bases, with 13 bases between. The V gene's germline CDR1 is SGHTS and CDR2 YDEGEE. The CDR3 sequence is 14 residues long. CDR3 coding DNA: TGTGCCAGCAGCCCCTGGGGGCCCCCCTACGAGCAGTACTTC. It yields the protein CASSPWGPPYEQYF.

The V call is TRBV11-1, the J call TRBJ1-1, with D possibly being TRBD1 (6 bases). V gave up 5 bases and J gave up 5 bases, with 9 bases separating them. CDR3 length: 12 residues. Germline V CDR1 and CDR2: SGHAT, FQDESV (reference sequence). The CDR3 region has the DNA TGTGCCAGCAGCCAGGACAGTACTGAAGCTTTCTTT. Its protein product is CASSQDSTEAFF.

The DNA of the CDR3 is TGTGCCAGCAGCCATTCGCCGGGACAGGGGGACGAGCAGTACTTC. Its protein is CASSHSPGQGDEQYF. The chain is built from TRBV7-9 and TRBJ2-7, with 11 nucleotides matching TRBD1. V trimming: 5 bases; J trimming: 5 bases; junction bases outside the gene matches: 8. CDR1 SEHNR and CDR2 FQNEAQ come from the germline V gene (reference sequence). CDR3 length: 15 residues.

The chain joins TRBV6-4 to TRBJ2-1; 13 positions match TRBD2. V shed 4 bases and J 7 bases; nucleotides not matched to a gene: 4. Germline CDR1 is MRHNA and CDR2 is SNTAGT. The CDR3 consists of 15 residues. This chain's CDR3 is CASSGTSGGVNEQFF. The CDR3 DNA is TGTGCCAGCAGTGGTACTAGCGGGGGGGTAAATGAGCAGTTCTTC.

The chain carries TRBV11-2 and TRBJ2-7, with TRBD1 as a possible D gene (6 bases). Trimming stripped 5 bases from V and 2 bases from J, with 25 bases between. The length of the CDR3 is 18 residues. Germline CDR1 is SGHAT and CDR2 is FQNNGV. CDR3 DNA: TGTGCCAGCAGCGGGGGACATGATGGGGCGGAAGGGCCCTACGAGCAGTACTTC. Amino acids: CASSGGHDGAEGPYEQYF.

This clone has a single count. V usage is TRBV2 and J usage is TRBJ2-7, with D possibly being TRBD2 (5 bases). This CDR3 has 13 residues. In germline, CDR1 is SNHLY, CDR2 FYNNEI. The V gene lost 8 bases and the J gene lost 6 bases, with 17 bases spanning the gap. Written as DNA, the CDR3 is TGTGCCAGCCGGGTCGAGGGTGGGCTCGAGCAGTACTTC. Residues: CASRVEGGLEQYF.

The chain is built from TRBV5-1 and TRBJ2-5; D might be TRBD2 (6 bases). V dropped 3 bases and J dropped 1 base, with 7 bases sitting between them. The germline gives CDR1 SGHRS, CDR2 YFSETQ. The CDR3 extends over 13 amino acids. For the CDR3, the DNA is TGCGCCAGCAGCTCGGGGGTCCAAGAGACCCAGTACTTC. It is translated as CASSSGVQETQYF.

The rearrangement uses TRBV9 and TRBJ2-1, with D possibly TRBD2 on 6 matching bases. The V and J ends lost 0 bases and 2 bases respectively, with 9 bases between them. The germline V gene has CDR1 SGDLS and CDR2 YYNGEE. This CDR3 has 15 residues. Here the CDR3 reads CASSVDWGAYNEQFF. For the CDR3, the DNA is TGTGCCAGCAGCGTAGACTGGGGGGCCTACAATGAGCAGTTCTTC.

The CDR3 sequence is CASSQEWTSSYEQYF. CDR3 sequence (DNA): TGTGCCAGCAGCCAAGAATGGACTAGCTCCTACGAGCAGTACTTC. V is TRBV5-4 and J is TRBJ2-7; 7 bases map to TRBD2. This CDR3 spans 15 amino acids. Germline lookup yields CDR1 SGHNT and CDR2 YYREEE (reference sequence). The V gene end was trimmed by 4 bases and the J gene end by 0 bases; junction bases not matched to a gene: 7.

This clone was detected only a few times. V gene TRBV4-2 combines with J gene TRBJ1-4, with unresolved D. V was clipped by 0 bases and J by 8 bases, with 10 bases between them. The CDR3 consists of 14 residues. The germline V gene has CDR1 LGHNA and CDR2 YNFKEQ. CDR3 in amino acids: CASSQEARGEKLFF. As DNA, the CDR3 is TGTGCCAGCAGCCAAGAAGCGCGAGGCGAAAAACTGTTTTTT.

The chain is built from TRBV13 and TRBJ2-7; no clear D gene. The germline V gene encodes CDR1 PRHDT and CDR2 FYEKMQ (reference sequence). The CDR3 spans 14 residues. Trimming shortened V by 4 bases and J by 0 bases, and 10 bases separated the two germline ends. CDR3 amino acids: CASSWPTSSYEQYF. The CDR3 bases are TGTGCCAGCAGCTGGCCAACAAGCTCCTACGAGCAGTACTTC.

The genes are TRBV27 and TRBJ2-3; a weak D match, TRBD1 (7 bases). CDR3 length equals 15 residues. V lost 5 bases, J lost 3 bases, and 15 bases lay in between. The germline V gene encodes CDR1 MNHEY and CDR2 SMNVEV (reference sequence). The CDR3 reads CASSLPGGLTDTQYF. As DNA, the CDR3 is TGTGCCAGCAGTCTACCAGGGGGGCTAACAGATACGCAGTATTTT.

V usage is TRBV27 and J usage is TRBJ1-4, with a weak D call TRBD1 (5 bases). CDR1 and CDR2 (germline): MNHEY, SMNVEV (reference sequence). V was shortened by 8 bases and J by 8 bases, with 18 bases between the two germline ends. This CDR3 is 14 amino acids long. CDR3 nucleotides: TGTGCCAGCTCCCCCCTCGGGGGTTTGGAAAAACTGTTTTTT. It is translated as CASSPLGGLEKLFF.

The chain is built from TRBV13 and TRBJ2-7; TRBD2 matches 11 bases. There are 15 residues in the CDR3. From germline, CDR1 is PRHDT and CDR2 FYEKMQ (reference sequence). The J segment lost 2 bases and the V segment lost 5 bases, leaving 5 bases of the junction unmatched. The chain's CDR3 is CASSEGLAVAYEQYF. The CDR3 DNA sequence: TGTGCCAGCAGCGAGGGACTAGCGGTGGCCTACGAGCAGTACTTC.